A selection of T cell receptor beta chains follows, all from one sample in a study of beta chain features in type 1 diabetes. The repertoire was sequenced with immunoSEQ multiplex PCR; TCRdb's copy has only in-frame clones and lacks some. Of hundreds of thousands of clones listed, over 12% are singletons. Material for sequencing was naive CD4+ T cells from blood. The receptors shown here come from a man younger than 35 with type 1 diabetes. Each CDR3 is given with its conserved first and last residue. The order of the fields is CDR3 DNA, CDR3 protein, V gene, J gene, D gene, clone size. The D gene is left open where the match is weak. Only some rows state a clone size, as once, few, many or a class for expanded clones.

TGCGCCAGCAGCCCGGGACTAGATACTGAGCAGTTCTTC	CASSPGLDTEQFF	TRBV5-1	TRBJ2-1	TRBD2	few
TGTGCCAGCAGTTACCAACTAGGGGGGATTGGAGAAGGCTACACCTTC	CASSYQLGGIGEGYTF	TRBV6-5	TRBJ1-2	.	.
TGCGCCAGCAGCTTGGGGACAGGGGGCCCAGATACGCAGTATTTT	CASSLGTGGPDTQYF	TRBV5-1	TRBJ2-3	TRBD1	.
TGTGCCAGCAGCTACTCCTACGAGCAGTACTTC	CASSYSYEQYF	TRBV5-4	TRBJ2-7	.	few
TGTGCCAGCAGCCGCACCGGGACAGGGTACGGCTACAATGAGCAGTTCTTC	CASSRTGTGYGYNEQFF	TRBV9	TRBJ2-1	TRBD1	.
TGTGCAAGTCGCTTAGCGCAGGGTATAATGGAGACCCAGTACTTC	CASRLAQGIMETQYF	TRBV12-2	TRBJ2-5	.	once
TGTGCCAGCAGTGAAGGGGGATGGGACCCGAACACTGAAGCTTTCTTT	CASSEGGWDPNTEAFF	TRBV2	TRBJ1-1	.	.
TGTGCCAGCAGCTTATTGGCCAATGAGCAGTTCTTC	CASSLLANEQFF	TRBV11-1	TRBJ2-1	.	.
TGCAGCGTCGGGGACGAGAACTATGGCTACACCTTC	CSVGDENYGYTF	TRBV29-1	TRBJ1-2	.	.
TGTGCCAGCAGTTACGTAATGGGCCAGGGTGGCTACACCTTC	CASSYVMGQGGYTF	TRBV28	TRBJ1-2	.	few
TGTGCCAGCAGCTCAAGGGGCCCAACAAGCTCTGGAAACACCATATATTTT	CASSSRGPTSSGNTIYF	TRBV7-3	TRBJ1-3	.	.
TGTGCCAGCAGCGCCCAGGTCCTCAATGAGCAGTTCTTC	CASSAQVLNEQFF	TRBV9	TRBJ2-1	.	.
TGTGCCTGGAGCCCTGGGGCCAACGTCCTGACTTTC	CAWSPGANVLTF	TRBV30	TRBJ2-6	.	.
TGTGCCTGGAGCCTTAGCTACGAGCAGTACTTC	CAWSLSYEQYF	TRBV30	TRBJ2-7	.	few
TGTGCCAGCAGTAGAGCTGGGGAGACCCAGTACTTC	CASSRAGETQYF	TRBV6-1	TRBJ2-5	.	few
TGTGCCAGCAGCGGAGGGACAGGGAATCAGCCCCAGCATTTT	CASSGGTGNQPQHF	TRBV9	TRBJ1-5	TRBD1	few
TGTGCCAGCAGCTTAGCAGGGAGCGATCAGCCCCAGCATTTT	CASSLAGSDQPQHF	TRBV7-2	TRBJ1-5	.	few
TGTGCCAGCAGGCAGAACACAGATACGCAGTATTTT	CASRQNTDTQYF	TRBV14	TRBJ2-3	.	.
TGTGCCAGCAGCGTAGGTCCCGAGGCTAGGGAGCAGTACTTC	CASSVGPEAREQYF	TRBV9	TRBJ2-7	.	few
TGTGCCAGCAGTCCTAGCGGGGGTTATGACAATGAGCAGTTCTTC	CASSPSGGYDNEQFF	TRBV6-5	TRBJ2-1	TRBD2	.
TGTGCCAGCAGTTACAGCGGGACACCCTACTACGAGCAGTACTTC	CASSYSGTPYYEQYF	TRBV6-5	TRBJ2-7	.	.
TGTGCCAGTAGCCCGGGGAGGGGAGATACGCAGTATTTT	CASSPGRGDTQYF	TRBV19	TRBJ2-3	TRBD2	.
TGTGCCAGCAGTCCAAGAGCGGGAGACGAGCAGTTCTTC	CASSPRAGDEQFF	TRBV7-9	TRBJ2-1	TRBD2	few
TGTGCCACCTCAACTAGCTATGGGGACAATGAGCAGTTCTTC	CATSTSYGDNEQFF	TRBV6-5	TRBJ2-1	.	.
TGCGCCAGCAGCTCGGGGACAGGGCGCTATGGCTACACCTTC	CASSSGTGRYGYTF	TRBV5-1	TRBJ1-2	TRBD1	.
TGCAGCGTTGGAGGTAGCGGGGGGAATAACAATGAGCAGTTCTTC	CSVGGSGGNNNEQFF	TRBV29-1	TRBJ2-1	TRBD2	few
TGCAGCGTCCGACAGGGATCGAACTATGGCTACACCTTC	CSVRQGSNYGYTF	TRBV29-1	TRBJ1-2	TRBD1	.
TGCGCCAGCACCTCGGCGGGCGGAAACACCATATATTTT	CASTSAGGNTIYF	TRBV10-2	TRBJ1-3	.	few
TGTGCCTGGAGTCCCTCGATGACAGGGTTAGGCTACACCTTC	CAWSPSMTGLGYTF	TRBV30	TRBJ1-2	TRBD1	few
TGTGCCTGGAGTGTGGGATTCTATCAGCCCCAGCATTTT	CAWSVGFYQPQHF	TRBV30	TRBJ1-5	.	.
TGTGCCAGCAGTGAAACGACTGCGATTGAAGCTTTCTTT	CASSETTAIEAFF	TRBV2	TRBJ1-1	.	.
TGCAGCGTTGAACCGGGACAGGGATATGGCTACACCTTC	CSVEPGQGYGYTF	TRBV29-1	TRBJ1-2	TRBD1	few
TGCAGCTTACTGATGGGACAGGGGAGCACAGATACGCAGTATTTT	CSLLMGQGSTDTQYF	TRBV29-1	TRBJ2-3	TRBD1	.
TGCGCCAGCAGCCAAGATGGCGGGCCAACTACACCCCTCCACTTT	CASSQDGGPTTPLHF	TRBV4-3	TRBJ1-6	.	.
TGTGCCAGCAGCCCCGGGGGGGCCAACGAGCAGTACTTC	CASSPGGANEQYF	TRBV7-9	TRBJ2-7	TRBD2	few
TGCGCCAGCAGCTTGCGTCCCGGGGATGAGCAGTACTTC	CASSLRPGDEQYF	TRBV5-1	TRBJ2-7	.	.
TGTGCCAGCAGCTCCCAAACCAGGGGCTATAATTCACCCCTCCACTTT	CASSSQTRGYNSPLHF	TRBV7-9	TRBJ1-6	.	.